These 22 T cell receptor beta chains share one sample of origin, sequenced in a study of cytomegalovirus exposure and HLA in healthy donors. PCR used 60 Vbeta primers and 13 Jbeta primers. Profiled with immunoSEQ multiplex PCR; TCRdb holds only in-frame clones, not every one. The data contain about 200,000 clones, 83% of them singletons. The sample consisted of PBMCs. The source is a girl under 18 in good health and CMV-seronegative.

The chain combines TRBV9 with TRBJ2-3; a weak D match, TRBD2 (7 bases). V was trimmed by 0 bases and J by 6 bases, leaving 20 bases between them. The V gene's germline CDR1 is SGDLS and CDR2 YYNGEE. CDR3 length equals 17 residues. This chain's CDR3 is CASSVGGGAGRTDTQYF. The CDR3 region has the DNA TGTGCCAGCAGCGTAGGTGGGGGGGCGGGGAGGACTGATACGCAGTATTTT.

This chain links TRBV27 with TRBJ1-5, with 8 bases lining up with TRBD1. The ends lost 3 bases at V and 7 bases at J; junction bases unmatched: 8. Germline V lookup: CDR1 MNHEY, CDR2 SMNVEV (reference sequence). The CDR3 is 15 amino acids. The CDR3, as DNA: TGTGCCAGCAGTTTTAACGGACAGGGAGGACAGCCCCAGCATTTT. Translation: CASSFNGQGGQPQHF.

The gene calls are TRBV2 and TRBJ1-2, with TRBD1 identical over 9 bases. The CDR3 loop spans 16 amino acids. V dropped 6 bases and J dropped 3; count of bases not matched to a gene: 11. Germline lookup yields CDR1 SNHLY and CDR2 FYNNEI. The CDR3 DNA sequence: TGTGCCAGCAGGCGGACAGGGGCGGGGGGATACTATGGCTACACCTTC. This codes for CASRRTGAGGYYGYTF.

The chain uses TRBV29-1 and TRBJ2-3; D not certain. The germline V gene encodes CDR1 SQVTM and CDR2 ANQGSEA. The CDR3 is 12 residues long. V lost 7 bases, J lost 0 bases, and 8 bases lay in between. The CDR3, as DNA: TGCAGCGCCCACTGGAGCACAGATACGCAGTATTTT. Amino acid sequence: CSAHWSTDTQYF.

The chain employs TRBV11-3 and TRBJ2-2; D may be TRBD1 (6 bases). Germline V gene data show CDR1 as SGHNT and CDR2 as YENEEA. There are 18 residues in the CDR3. V lost 0 bases and J lost 2, with 16 bases in between. The CDR3 loop reads CASSLDVRPGHNTGELFF. CDR3 sequence (DNA): TGTGCCAGCAGCTTAGACGTACGTCCGGGACACAACACCGGGGAGCTGTTTTTT.

This clone was counted once. The rearrangement links TRBV7-2 to TRBJ2-5, with 7 bases identical to TRBD2. The length of the CDR3 is 16 residues. V shed 5 bases, J shed 3 bases, and the junction held 12 bases outside the gene matches. Germline CDR1 is SGHTA and CDR2 is FQGNSA. CDR3 residues: CASSRYPPRGEETQYF. CDR3 nucleotide sequence: TGTGCCAGCAGCCGTTACCCCCCCCGGGGGGAAGAGACCCAGTACTTC.

V is TRBV7-3 and J is TRBJ1-6, with D perhaps matching TRBD1 (6 bases). This CDR3 has 14 amino acids. Deletions cut 3 bases from V and 7 bases from J, with 10 bases between. Germline CDR1 reads SGHTA; CDR2 reads FQGTGA. This CDR3 reads CASSFGQRNSPLHF. CDR3 in DNA: TGTGCCAGCAGCTTCGGACAGAGGAATTCACCCCTCCACTTT.

The genes are TRBV5-1 and TRBJ2-3; possible D gene TRBD1, 6 bases. The CDR3 covers 16 residues. V lost 1 base and J lost 1, with 13 bases in between. The germline CDR1 and CDR2 sequences are SGHRS and YFSETQ. The CDR3 sequence: CASSLILNRGTDTQYF. The CDR3 bases are TGCGCCAGCAGCTTGATTTTGAACAGGGGCACAGATACGCAGTATTTT.

The CDR3 spells CASSLTGEATEAFF. The DNA for the CDR3 is TGTGCCAGCAGTTTAACCGGAGAGGCGACTGAAGCTTTCTTT. V gene TRBV28 combines with J gene TRBJ1-1; D is uncertain. Germline assignment: CDR1 MDHEN and CDR2 SYDVKM. V was pared by 2 bases and J by 5 bases, with 12 bases between. CDR3 length: 14 amino acids.

The rearrangement links TRBV5-5 to TRBJ2-7; D call uncertain. The germline V gene has CDR1 SGHKS and CDR2 YYEKEE (reference sequence). CDR3 size: 12 residues. V lost 2 bases and J 6 bases, leaving 9 bases between the germline ends. The CDR3: CASSFLSREQYF. In DNA, the CDR3 is TGTGCCAGCAGCTTTTTGTCCCGCGAGCAGTACTTC.

V is TRBV14 and J is TRBJ1-1; D perhaps matches TRBD1 (6 bases). The CDR3 has 20 amino acids. Trimming cost V 3 bases and J 0 bases, with 26 bases left between them. Germline lookup yields CDR1 SGHDN and CDR2 FVKESK. In DNA form, the CDR3 reads TGTGCCAGCAGCCACCCTGCCAGGGAACAGGGTATTGCACTGAACACTGAAGCTTTCTTT. Translation gives CASSHPAREQGIALNTEAFF.

This chain connects TRBV30 to TRBJ1-2; D gene uncertain. Germline V gene sequence: CDR1 GTSNPN, CDR2 SVGIG (reference sequence). This CDR3 has 14 amino acids. Trimming removed 2 bases from V and 8 bases from J, with 18 bases in between. In DNA, the CDR3 is TGTGCCTGGAGTTATCAGGAACAGAGACCGGGCTACACCTTC. This gives the protein CAWSYQEQRPGYTF.

V and J are TRBV9 and TRBJ1-5, with 7 positions matching TRBD1. The CDR3 totals 14 residues. The germline gives CDR1 SGDLS, CDR2 YYNGEE. Trimming took 4 bases from V and 5 from J; bases not matched to a gene: 6. The chain's CDR3 is CASSPGTADQPQHF. CDR3 nucleotides: TGTGCCAGCAGCCCGGGGACAGCGGATCAGCCCCAGCATTTT.

The CDR3 loop is CASSLAGQGVSEQYF. DNA of the CDR3: TGTGCCAGCAGCTTAGCGGGACAGGGGGTCTCCGAGCAGTACTTC. The chain recombines TRBV7-2 with TRBJ2-7, with 11 positions matching TRBD1. V lost 0 bases and J lost 6; bases outside the gene matches: 4. Germline assignment: CDR1 SGHTA and CDR2 FQGNSA. The CDR3 has 15 amino acids.

The V call is TRBV6-5, the J call TRBJ1-2; 7 positions agree with TRBD1. This CDR3 spans 15 amino acids. The trim removed 5 bases at V and 4 bases at J, leaving 10 bases unmatched. The germline gives CDR1 MNHEY, CDR2 SVGAGI. This chain's CDR3 is CASSRDSTRPYGYTF. CDR3 DNA sequence: TGTGCCAGCAGTAGGGACAGCACACGTCCCTATGGCTACACCTTC.

This clone appeared once. The chain joins TRBV5-1 to TRBJ2-3; 10 bases agree with TRBD2. J was trimmed by 1 base and V by 0 bases; bases with no gene match: 2. Germline loops: CDR1 SGHRS, CDR2 YFSETQ. The length of the CDR3 is 16 residues. The CDR3: CASSLGGTSGTDTQYF. The CDR3 DNA reads TGCGCCAGCAGCTTGGGCGGGACTAGCGGCACAGATACGCAGTATTTT.

The chain recombines TRBV19 with TRBJ2-1; 12 bases match TRBD1. Per germline, CDR1 LNHDA and CDR2 SQIVND (reference sequence). CDR3 size: 15 residues. Trimming removed 3 bases from V and 6 bases from J; junction bases left unmatched: 3. Here the CDR3 reads CASSIVGQGANEQFF. In DNA form, the CDR3 reads TGTGCCAGTAGTATTGTGGGACAGGGGGCCAATGAGCAGTTCTTC.

This chain connects TRBV30 to TRBJ1-1; TRBD1 matches 7 bases. V gave up 4 bases and J gave up 1 base; unmatched junction bases: 6. CDR3 length: 14 amino acids. Germline CDR1 GTSNPN, CDR2 SVGIG (reference sequence). This CDR3 reads CAWKGTAENTEAFF. DNA for the CDR3: TGTGCCTGGAAGGGGACAGCGGAGAACACTGAAGCTTTCTTT.

The chain recombines TRBV4-1 with TRBJ1-1, with TRBD1 as a possible D gene (5 bases). CDR3 length: 14 residues. Trimming pared 5 bases from V and 3 bases from J, leaving 13 bases between. CDR1 is MGHRA, CDR2 YSYEKL, per germline. CDR3 sequence reads: CASSGGQGYTEAFF. The CDR3 nucleotides read TGCGCCAGCAGCGGCGGACAAGGATACACTGAAGCTTTCTTT.

This clone was detected only a few times. The J gene is TRBJ1-2, the V gene TRBV7-9; 7 bases are a match to TRBD1. Germline CDR1 reads SEHNR; CDR2 reads FQNEAQ (reference sequence). The V and J ends lost 3 bases and 5 bases, in that order; junction bases with no gene match: 9. The CDR3 length is 15 residues. This chain's CDR3 is CASSFENRGLYGYTF. The CDR3 DNA reads TGTGCCAGCAGCTTCGAAAACAGGGGCCTATATGGCTACACCTTC.

The chain links TRBV2 to TRBJ2-3; 12 positions match TRBD2. Germline trimming cut 9 bases from V and 12 bases from J; bases unmatched to any gene: 7. The CDR3 has 12 residues. CDR1 and CDR2 (germline): SNHLY, FYNNEI. CDR3 sequence (DNA): TGTGCCAGAGAAAGGACTAGCGGGGCCCAGTATTTT. Encoded protein: CARERTSGAQYF.

This chain connects TRBV28 to TRBJ1-2; 7 nucleotides line up with TRBD1. The CDR3 is 19 amino acids. Trimming removed 2 bases from V and 2 bases from J; junction bases left unmatched: 17. Germline V gene lookup returns CDR1 MDHEN and CDR2 SYDVKM. The CDR3 DNA follows: TGTGCCAGCAGTTTAGCTTATTCCGCCGGGACAGCCACAAACTATGGCTACACCTTC. Amino acid sequence: CASSLAYSAGTATNYGYTF.